This TCR beta chain was obtained from a study of blood T cell repertoires in COVID-19. Study-wide background: The cDNA or gDNA used as material had been derived from T cells, B-cell-depleted T cells, or PBMCs.

The study drew participants aged about 18 to 89 years from about two dozen US areas. Participants' reported clinical history set cohort assignment. The authors' processing: Counts of nucleated cells, estimated from reference gene primer amplification, were obtained. Generated by immunoSEQ multiplex PCR, the TCRdb table keeps only in-frame clones and is missing some. For V, J and clone size, that table is used; D and trimming come from the DNA. This table holds about 140,000 clones, approximately 81% found once. The CDR3 has 15 amino acids. V was clipped by 5 bases and J by 6 bases, with 17 bases between them. Germline-derived CDR1 and CDR2 are SGHVS and FQNEAQ.

The sequenced sample was PBMCs or T cells enriched from blood (not recorded which). The chain joins TRBV7-8 to TRBJ1-5; the D gene is possibly TRBD1 (5 bases). The receptor comes from a man aged 35-49 years with acute COVID-19. CDR3 in DNA: TGTGCCAGCAGCCCCTTGGGGGGGGTAGGTCAGCCCCAGCATTTT. Translating it yields CASSPLGGVGQPQHF. The variable domain in full, completed from reference TRBV7-8 and TRBJ1-5, reads GAGVSQSPRYKVAKRGQDVALRCDPISGHVSLFWYQQALGQGPEFLTYFQNEAQLDKSGLPSDRFFAERPEGSVSTLKIQRTQQEDSAVYLCASSPLGGVGQPQHFGDGTRLSIL.